One sample yielded the 20 T cell receptor beta chains listed below, sequenced in a study of T cell responses to AZD1222 COVID-19 vaccine. TCRdb's copy holds only in-frame clones and misses some; the assay was immunoSEQ multiplex PCR. The sample lists more than 95,000 clones; 89% were seen once. The sequencing used peripheral blood, collected on day 0 of AZD1222 vaccination. Source of these receptors: an adult in good health.

Regarding this clone: No conserved phenylalanine or tryptophan ends this CDR3, so it is likely a read error. The V gene is TRBV9, the J gene TRBJ1-6, with 7 nucleotides matching TRBD1. CDR1 is SGDLS, CDR2 YYNGEE, per germline. Germline trimming cut 0 bases from V and 5 bases from J; bases unmatched to any gene: 5. The CDR3 loop spans 16 amino acids. This chain's CDR3 is CASSVGTGADNSPLHL. CDR3 DNA: TGTGCCAGCAGCGTAGGCACAGGGGCCGATAATTCACCCCTCCACCTT.

Concerning this clone: In the same sample, other DNA sequences code for this CDR3. CDR3: CASTTPRDRNYGYTF. The CDR3 bases are TGTGCCAGCACCACACCCCGGGACAGGAACTATGGCTACACCTTC. The chain couples TRBV11-2 to TRBJ1-2; 8 positions agree with TRBD1. From germline, CDR1 is SGHAT and CDR2 FQNNGV. The CDR3 consists of 15 residues. The V segment lost 7 bases and the J segment 2 bases; nucleotides outside the gene matches: 9.

In its sample, this clone was seen a few times. This sequence joins TRBV19 and TRBJ1-2; no reliable D call. The V gene lost 4 bases and the J gene lost 4 bases, with 7 bases spanning the gap. Germline V gene lookup returns CDR1 LNHDA and CDR2 SQIVND (reference sequence). The CDR3 has 12 residues. The DNA of the CDR3 is TGTGCCAGTAGTAAGGACGTCTATGGCTACACCTTC. As protein: CASSKDVYGYTF.

This chain joins TRBV7-6 and TRBJ2-7; tentatively, D is TRBD1 (5 bases). The length of the CDR3 is 15 residues. Trimming removed 5 bases at V and 2 bases at J, with 16 bases between. CDR1 SGHVS and CDR2 FNYEAQ come from the germline V gene. The CDR3 sequence: CASSIDQGITYEQYF. DNA for the CDR3: TGTGCCAGCAGCATAGACCAGGGTATCACCTACGAGCAGTACTTC. The complete variable domain, with remaining parts taken from reference TRBV7-6 and TRBJ2-7, reads GAGVSQSPRYKVTKRGQDVALRCDPISGHVSLYWYRQALGQGPEFLTYFNYEAQQDKSGLPNDRFSAERPEGSISTLTIQRTEQRDSAMYRCASSIDQGITYEQYFGPGTRLTVT.

V gene TRBV7-9 combines with J gene TRBJ2-7, with TRBD1 identical over 9 bases. V was pared by 4 bases and J by 4 bases, with 8 bases of the junction left unmatched. Germline CDR1 SEHNR, CDR2 FQNEAQ (reference sequence). The CDR3 spans 15 residues. CDR3 nucleotides: TGTGCCAGCAGCTCTACCGGGACAGGGTTGTACGAGCAGTACTTC. Protein product: CASSSTGTGLYEQYF.

The chain uses TRBV6-5 and TRBJ1-3; D not certain. V lost 10 bases and J lost 4, with 17 bases in between. The CDR3 loop spans 14 amino acids. Germline CDR1 MNHEY, CDR2 SVGAGI. The CDR3 sequence: CATLGAGAGNTIYF. CDR3 nucleotides: TGTGCCACCCTCGGTGCAGGTGCGGGAAACACCATATATTTT.

J is TRBJ2-7 and V is TRBV6-5, with D maybe TRBD2 (6 bases). With 5 bases removed from V and 3 bases from J, the gap between germline ends came to 17 bases. The CDR3 runs 15 residues. Germline V gives CDR1 MNHEY, CDR2 SVGAGI. The CDR3 DNA follows: TGTGCCAGCAGTAACCTAGTGGGGGGACTCTACGAGCAGTACTTC. Translating gives CASSNLVGGLYEQYF.

This chain joins TRBV7-2 and TRBJ1-5; a possible D gene is TRBD1 (6 bases). The CDR3 length is 15 residues. The V gene's germline CDR1 is SGHTA and CDR2 FQGNSA. With 2 bases removed from V and 4 bases from J, the gap between germline ends came to 12 bases. The CDR3 DNA is TGTGCCAGCAGCTTATCAGGGGCACGTAATCAGCCCCAGCATTTT. This translates into CASSLSGARNQPQHF.

J is TRBJ1-4 and V is TRBV2; no firm D call. Germline V gives CDR1 SNHLY, CDR2 FYNNEI. CDR3 length: 11 amino acids. Trimming shortened V by 7 bases and J by 7 bases, and 7 bases separated the two germline ends. CDR3: CASTPGEKLFF. In nucleotides, the CDR3 is TGTGCCAGCACCCCAGGTGAAAAACTGTTTTTT.

The V gene is TRBV5-8, the J gene TRBJ1-5; D not certain. The ends were cut back, 3 bases at V and 5 bases at J, with 6 bases in the middle. The CDR3 sequence is 12 residues long. Germline loops: CDR1 SGHTS, CDR2 YDEGEE. Written as DNA, the CDR3 is TGTGCCAGCAGCTACGTTGATCAGCCCCAGCATTTT. Its translation: CASSYVDQPQHF.

The rearrangement uses TRBV3-1 (or the pseudogene TRBV3-2) and TRBJ1-1; 11 bases are a match to TRBD1. From germline, CDR1 is LGHDT and CDR2 YNNKEL (reference sequence). CDR3 length: 15 residues. Germline trimming cut 4 bases from V and 6 bases from J; bases unmatched to any gene: 7. CDR3 in amino acids: CASSPGQGASAEAFF. CDR3 nucleotide sequence: TGTGCCAGCAGCCCCGGACAGGGGGCCTCGGCTGAAGCTTTCTTT.

The genes are TRBV5-4 and TRBJ1-2; 7 nucleotides line up with TRBD1. Germline-derived CDR1 and CDR2 are SGHNT and YYREEE (reference sequence). The CDR3 spans 15 residues. V lost 4 bases to trimming and J lost 4 bases; unmatched junction nucleotides: 10. CDR3 DNA: TGTGCCAGCAGCCGCCCCCAACAGGGGATCTATGGCTACACCTTC. The encoded protein is CASSRPQQGIYGYTF. Complete variable domain (other parts from reference TRBV5-4 and TRBJ1-2): ETGVTQSPTHLIKTRGQQVTLRCSSQSGHNTVSWYQQALGQGPQFIFQYYREEENGRGNFPPRFSGLQFPNYSSELNVNALELDDSALYLCASSRPQQGIYGYTFGSGTRLTVV.

As for this clone: Other DNA sequences in the same sample also yield this CDR3. The chain employs TRBV7-8 and TRBJ2-1, with D maybe TRBD2 (5 bases). Trimming took off 0 bases at V and 8 bases at J, with 11 bases between the two ends. Germline V lookup: CDR1 SGHVS, CDR2 FQNEAQ. The CDR3 has 14 amino acids. In nucleotides, the CDR3 is TGTGCCAGCAGCTTAGCGCCATGGGGAGATGAGCAGTTCTTC. Its translation: CASSLAPWGDEQFF.

Only one count was recorded for this clone. The V gene is TRBV5-1, the J gene TRBJ2-7; 9 bases map to TRBD1. The CDR3 runs to 14 residues. Germline CDR1 reads SGHRS; CDR2 reads YFSETQ. The junction had 4 bases not matched to a gene; V was cut back by 2 bases and J by 4 bases. The CDR3: CASSFGTGLYEQYF. Here the CDR3 DNA reads TGCGCCAGCAGCTTCGGGACAGGGCTATACGAGCAGTACTTC.

This clone was seen just once. V gene TRBV5-1 combines with J gene TRBJ1-1, with D tentatively TRBD1 (6 bases). The CDR3 contains 17 residues. Germline loops: CDR1 SGHRS, CDR2 YFSETQ. The V and J ends lost 0 bases and 6 bases respectively, with 21 bases between them. The chain's CDR3 is CASSLEVQGGGWAEAFF. CDR3 sequence (DNA): TGCGCCAGCAGCTTGGAGGTACAAGGGGGAGGGTGGGCTGAAGCTTTCTTT.

The chain combines TRBV19 with TRBJ1-2; tentative D call: TRBD1 (6 bases). CDR3 length: 13 residues. Germline V lookup: CDR1 LNHDA, CDR2 SQIVND (reference sequence). Trimming removed 9 bases from V and 2 bases from J, with 13 bases in between. The CDR3 protein is CASAKQGNYGYTF. The CDR3 nucleotides are TGTGCCAGCGCGAAACAGGGAAACTATGGCTACACCTTC.

This chain links TRBV15 with TRBJ1-4; D perhaps matches TRBD1 (5 bases). V was pared by 0 bases and J by 3 bases, with 11 bases between. CDR1 and CDR2 (germline): LNHNV, YYDKDF (reference sequence). The CDR3 runs 16 residues. The CDR3 bases are TGTGCCACCAGCAGAGACTCGCGGGGGTCTAATGAAAAACTGTTTTTT. Its protein is CATSRDSRGSNEKLFF.

The chain joins TRBV25-1 to TRBJ2-7, with 7 bases fitting TRBD1. The germline V gene has CDR1 MGHDK and CDR2 SYGVNS. V lost 8 bases and J lost 1; bases outside the gene matches: 11. The CDR3 runs to 15 residues. CDR3 sequence: CASGEPGQLSYEQYF. CDR3 bases: TGTGCCAGCGGGGAACCGGGACAGCTATCCTACGAGCAGTACTTC.

The rearrangement joins TRBV6-1 to TRBJ2-3; TRBD2 agrees at 7 bases. Trimming cost V 0 bases and J 8 bases; bases outside gene matches: 20. Germline V lookup: CDR1 MNHNS, CDR2 SASEGT. This CDR3 spans 19 amino acids. Here the CDR3 DNA reads TGTGCCAGCAGTGAAGCCGTTTGGGGGGGGAGCAGCTTTAGGGGTACGCAGTATTTT. This encodes CASSEAVWGGSSFRGTQYF.

This rearrangement joins TRBV5-1 to TRBJ1-1; D unresolved. The CDR3 totals 13 residues. Germline CDR1 is SGHRS and CDR2 is YFSETQ. Trimming left V 7 bases short and J 1 base short, with 11 bases between. CDR3 DNA: TGCGCCAGCTCGGGCACCAAGAACACTGAAGCTTTCTTT. Encoded protein: CASSGTKNTEAFF.